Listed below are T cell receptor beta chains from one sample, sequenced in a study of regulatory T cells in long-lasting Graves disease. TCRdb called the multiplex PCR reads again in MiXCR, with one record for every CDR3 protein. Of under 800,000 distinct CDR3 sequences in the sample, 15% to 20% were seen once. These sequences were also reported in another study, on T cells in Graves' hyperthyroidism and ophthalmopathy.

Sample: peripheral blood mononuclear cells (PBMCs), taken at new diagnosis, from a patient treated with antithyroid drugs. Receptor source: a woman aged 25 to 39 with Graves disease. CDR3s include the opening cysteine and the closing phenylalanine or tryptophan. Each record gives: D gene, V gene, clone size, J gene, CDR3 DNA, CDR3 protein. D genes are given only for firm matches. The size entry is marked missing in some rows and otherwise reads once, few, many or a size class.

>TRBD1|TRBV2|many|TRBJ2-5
TGTGCCAGCAGTGACGACAGGGGAGGAGAGACCCAGTACTTC
CASSDDRGGETQYF
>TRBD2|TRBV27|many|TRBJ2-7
TGTGCCAGCAGTTCCCCAGCGGGAGCCTCCTACGAGCAGTACTTC
CASSSPAGASYEQYF
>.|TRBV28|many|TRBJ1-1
TGTGCCAGCAGTGCAGCAGGGGTGATGAACACTGAAGCTTTCTTT
CASSAAGVMNTEAFF
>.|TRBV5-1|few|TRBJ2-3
TGCGCCAGCAGCTTGGCCGCGATAGGCACAGATACGCAGTATTTT
CASSLAAIGTDTQYF
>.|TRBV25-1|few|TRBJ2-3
TGTGCCAGTCGGTCCGATCCGGCCGAAGAACGGTATTTT
CASRSDPAEERYF
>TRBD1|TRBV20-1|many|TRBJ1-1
TGCAGTGCTTTGGACAGGGGGGAGAACACTGAAGCTTTCTTT
CSALDRGENTEAFF
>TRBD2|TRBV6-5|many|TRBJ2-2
TGTGCCAGCAGTTACTCTAGCACTAGCGGGAGGGCCGGGGAGCTGTTTTTT
CASSYSSTSGRAGELFF
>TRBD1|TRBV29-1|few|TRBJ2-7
TGCAGCGTTGTAGGACAGGGTGTCGAGCAGTACTTC
CSVVGQGVEQYF
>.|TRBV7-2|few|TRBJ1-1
TGTGCCAGCAGGTCCAGGGCGGAGAACACTGAAGCTTTCTTT
CASRSRAENTEAFF
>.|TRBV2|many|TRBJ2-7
TGTGCCAGCCTACAGTTCTACGAGCAGTACTTC
CASLQFYEQYF
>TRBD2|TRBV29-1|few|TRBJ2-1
TGCAGCGTTGATAGGGGCCAGCGGGGCAATGAGCAGTTCTTC
CSVDRGQRGNEQFF
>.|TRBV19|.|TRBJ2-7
TGTGCCACCTCTCGGCGCGATCACTACGAGCAGTACTTC
CATSRRDHYEQYF
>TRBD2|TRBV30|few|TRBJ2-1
TGTGCCTGGAGTACCTCCGGGACTACAGAGTTC
CAWSTSGTTEF
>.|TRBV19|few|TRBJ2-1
TGTGCCAGTAGTTCGAACAGGGATCCTGAGCAGTTCTTC
CASSSNRDPEQFF
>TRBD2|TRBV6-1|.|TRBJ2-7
TGTGCCAGCAGCCTACTTACTAGCGGCGAGCAGTACTTC
CASSLLTSGEQYF
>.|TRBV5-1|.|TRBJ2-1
TGCGCCAGCAGCCAATGGACAGCCACACTATTCGACTACAACGAGCAGTTCTTC
CASSQWTATLFDYNEQFF
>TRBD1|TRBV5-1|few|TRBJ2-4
TGCGCCAGCAGCTTGGCCGGTCAGGGGGACATTCAGTACTTC
CASSLAGQGDIQYF
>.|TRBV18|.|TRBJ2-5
TGTGCCAGCCTCGGGGAGGCGGAGACCCAGTACTTC
CASLGEAETQYF
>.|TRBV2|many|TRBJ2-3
TGTGCCAGCAGTGAGTTATGGCGGAACACAGATACGCAGTATTTT
CASSELWRNTDTQYF
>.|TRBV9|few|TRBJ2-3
TGTGCCAGCAGCGGAGGAGGGTCCCAACAGACAGATACGCAGTATTTT
CASSGGGSQQTDTQYF
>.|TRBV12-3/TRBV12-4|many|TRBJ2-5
TGTGCCAGCAGTTTCCAGGGTCATGAGACCCAGTACTTC
CASSFQGHETQYF
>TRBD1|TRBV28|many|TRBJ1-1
TGTGCCAGCAGTTTGGAGGGGACAGGAGCTTTCTTT
CASSLEGTGAFF
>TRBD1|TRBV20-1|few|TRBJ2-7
TGCAGTGCTTTAAGGACAGGCTACGAGCAGTACTTC
CSALRTGYEQYF
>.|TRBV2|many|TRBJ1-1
TGTGCCAGCAGGGGAGGAGGGATGAACACTGAAGCTTTCTTT
CASRGGGMNTEAFF
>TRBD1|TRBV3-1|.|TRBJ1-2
TGTGCCAGCAGCTTCCCCAGGGGGGCTGGGTATGGCTACACCTTC
CASSFPRGAGYGYTF
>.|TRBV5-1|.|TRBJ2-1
TGCGCCAGCAGCCAGCCCAACAACAATGAGCAGTTCTTC
CASSQPNNNEQFF
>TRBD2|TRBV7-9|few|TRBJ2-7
TGTGCCAGCAGCGATCCGGGACTACCATTAAGCGAGCAGTACTTC
CASSDPGLPLSEQYF
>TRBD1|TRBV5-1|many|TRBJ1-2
TGCGCCAGCAGCTTCGGACAGGGCGGGTATGGCTACACCTTC
CASSFGQGGYGYTF
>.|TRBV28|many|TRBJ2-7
TGTGCCAGCACCCCTTGGGGGGTGGTTTCCTACGAGCAGTACTTC
CASTPWGVVSYEQYF